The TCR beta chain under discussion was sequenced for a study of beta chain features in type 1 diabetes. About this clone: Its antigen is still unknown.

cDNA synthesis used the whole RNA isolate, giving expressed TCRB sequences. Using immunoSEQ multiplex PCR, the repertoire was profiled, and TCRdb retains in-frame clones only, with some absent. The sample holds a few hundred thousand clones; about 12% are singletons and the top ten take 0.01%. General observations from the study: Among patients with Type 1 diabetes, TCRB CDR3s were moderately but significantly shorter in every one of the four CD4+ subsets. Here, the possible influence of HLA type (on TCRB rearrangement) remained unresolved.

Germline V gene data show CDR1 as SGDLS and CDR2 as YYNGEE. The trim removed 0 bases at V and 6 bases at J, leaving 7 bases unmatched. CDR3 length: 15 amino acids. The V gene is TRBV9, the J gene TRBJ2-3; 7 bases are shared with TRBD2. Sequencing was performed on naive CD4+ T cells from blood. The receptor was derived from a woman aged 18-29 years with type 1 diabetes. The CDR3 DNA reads TGTGCCAGCAGCGTAGAGGGAGCGGGGAGGGATACGCAGTATTTT. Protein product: CASSVEGAGRDTQYF. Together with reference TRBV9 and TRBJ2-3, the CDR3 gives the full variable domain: DSGVTQTPKHLITATGQRVTLRCSPRSGDLSVYWYQQSLDQGLQFLIQYYNGEERAKGNILERFSAQQFPDLHSELNLSSLELGDSALYFCASSVEGAGRDTQYFGPGTRLTVL.